What follows describes a single T cell receptor (beta chain). A Seattle source enrolled patients during active infection and followed them longitudinally. TCRdb's table, derived via immunoSEQ multiplex PCR, lists solely in-frame clones and lacks some. The sample has under 200,000 clones; about 88% are singletons. V lost 4 bases and J lost 7, with 13 bases in between. This CDR3 is 13 amino acids long. The sample comes from a study of blood T cell repertoires in COVID-19. Looking at the study overall: PBMCs, B-cell-depleted T cells, or T cells provided the cDNA or gDNA that made up the material.

This chain uses TRBV12-3 or TRBV12-4 with TRBJ2-5, with D perhaps TRBD2 (5 bases). This TCR came from a woman over 75 with COVID-19, enrolled during active disease. The sequenced sample consisted of peripheral blood. CDR3 region: CASSWPGSGTQYF. CDR3 nucleotide sequence: TGTGCCAGCAGTTGGCCGGGGTCCGGGACCCAGTACTTC.